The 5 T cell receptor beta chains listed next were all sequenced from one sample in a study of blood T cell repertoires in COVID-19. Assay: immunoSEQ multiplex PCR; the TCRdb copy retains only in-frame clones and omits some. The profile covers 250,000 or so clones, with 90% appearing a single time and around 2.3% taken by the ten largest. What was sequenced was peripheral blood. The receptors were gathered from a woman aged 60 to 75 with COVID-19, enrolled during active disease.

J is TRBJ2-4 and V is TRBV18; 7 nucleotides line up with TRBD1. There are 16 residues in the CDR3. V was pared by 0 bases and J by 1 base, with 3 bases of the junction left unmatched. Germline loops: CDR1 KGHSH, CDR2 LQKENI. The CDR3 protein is CASSPPQTGAKNIQYF. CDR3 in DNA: TGTGCCAGCTCACCACCGCAGACAGGGGCCAAAAACATTCAGTACTTC.

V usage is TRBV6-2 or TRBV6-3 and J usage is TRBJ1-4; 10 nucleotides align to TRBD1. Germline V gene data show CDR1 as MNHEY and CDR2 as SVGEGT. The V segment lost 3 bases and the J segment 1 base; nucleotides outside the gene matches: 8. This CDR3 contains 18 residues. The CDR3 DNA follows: TGTGCCAGCAGTTATTCGTCCCGGGACAGGGGAACTAATGAAAAACTGTTTTTT. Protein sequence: CASSYSSRDRGTNEKLFF.

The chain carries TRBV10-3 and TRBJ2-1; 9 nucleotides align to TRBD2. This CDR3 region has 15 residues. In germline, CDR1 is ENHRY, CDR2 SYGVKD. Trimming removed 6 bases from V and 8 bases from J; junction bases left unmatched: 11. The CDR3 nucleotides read TGTGCCATCAGAAGGGAGCGGGGGGTTTTCGATGAGCAGTTCTTC. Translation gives CAIRRERGVFDEQFF.

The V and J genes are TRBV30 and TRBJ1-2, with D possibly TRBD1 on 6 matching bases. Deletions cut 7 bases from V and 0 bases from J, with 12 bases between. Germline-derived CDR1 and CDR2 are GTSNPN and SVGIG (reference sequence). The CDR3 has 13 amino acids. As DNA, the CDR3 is TGTGCCTTGAATCAGGGGACTAACTATGGCTACACCTTC. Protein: CALNQGTNYGYTF.

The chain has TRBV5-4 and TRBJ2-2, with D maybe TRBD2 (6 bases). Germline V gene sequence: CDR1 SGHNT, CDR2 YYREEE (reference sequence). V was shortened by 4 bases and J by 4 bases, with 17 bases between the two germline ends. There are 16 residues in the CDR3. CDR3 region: CASSGTSRAGTGELFF. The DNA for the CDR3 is TGTGCCAGCAGCGGCACTAGCCGGGCGGGCACCGGGGAGCTGTTTTTT.